This T cell receptor beta chain appears in the sequencing data of a study of vaccination effects on CD4 cells after COVID-19. Overall study: Each participant received a vaccine that was either BNT162b2 or mRNA-1273, given as two doses. Overall study findings and caveats: Among infection- and vaccine-induced clones, marked clonal contraction occurred late after vaccination.

This table comes from immunoSEQ multiplex PCR, and its TCRdb copy is limited to in-frame clones, with some not included. The data contain approximately 25,000 clones, about 70% of them singletons. Viral peptide pools were used in the ViraFEST assay to expand antigen-specific CD4+ T cells, and sequencing came afterward. Culturing for ten to eleven days preceded CD4+ T cell isolation. Previously uninfected by SARS-CoV-2, the vaccine recipients also showed negative nucleocapsid antibodies. Each well held 1.5 million to 2 million PBMC cultured with about 10 ug/ml peptides and 10 IU/ml IL-2. This CDR3 is 18 amino acids long. Looked up from germline, CDR1 is SGHTA and CDR2 is FQGNSA. The junction had 8 bases not matched to a gene; V was cut back by 5 bases and J by 1 base. With respect to this clone: Its antigen remains unidentified.

The rearrangement links TRBV7-2 to TRBJ2-3; the match to TRBD2 covers 14 bases. This TCR derives from a human donor who received a COVID-19 vaccine. This specimen was CD4+ T cells from PBMCs cultured with HCoV-NL63 spike peptides, taken before COVID-19 vaccination. CDR3: CASSHGTSGSWGTDTQYF. The CDR3 DNA reads TGTGCCAGCAGCCACGGGACTAGCGGGAGTTGGGGCACAGATACGCAGTATTTT.